What follows is one T cell receptor (beta chain) and its context. Its target antigen remains unknown. No quality values exist for individual bases; no much larger clone is one base distant. Receptor amplification or capture employed the immunoSEQ multiplex PCR assay. Entries here come from immuneACCESS through TCRdb and include only in-frame sequences with V and J called. Some clones fail to appear in such tables; in the studies checked, an unresolved V gene covers under half of the shortfall, and the cause of the remainder is unknown. This sample lists 170,000 or so clones; about nine tenths were detected once. In total, the top ten clones hold about 2% of the sample. This record belongs to a study of control samples from healthy donors and cancer patients (dated by TCRdb to 2019 to 2021). The CDR3 starts with the cysteine, ends with the phenylalanine, and has 18 residues. The DNA shown is the 54-base CDR3, in frame from base 1. From a lookup of the germline V gene (reference sequence), CDR1 and CDR2 are MNHEY and SMNVEV. At the junction V is shortened by 1 base and J by 0 bases, with 17 bases in between.

The clonotype comes from a woman aged 40 to 50 in good health. The sequencing input was blood. Recombination joined TRBV27 with TRBJ2-3; no D segment can be confidently identified. The nucleotide sequence is TGTGCCAGCAGTTTATTCCCACCCCCGAGTTCTAGCACAGATACGCAGTATTTT. This encodes CASSLFPPPSSSTDTQYF.